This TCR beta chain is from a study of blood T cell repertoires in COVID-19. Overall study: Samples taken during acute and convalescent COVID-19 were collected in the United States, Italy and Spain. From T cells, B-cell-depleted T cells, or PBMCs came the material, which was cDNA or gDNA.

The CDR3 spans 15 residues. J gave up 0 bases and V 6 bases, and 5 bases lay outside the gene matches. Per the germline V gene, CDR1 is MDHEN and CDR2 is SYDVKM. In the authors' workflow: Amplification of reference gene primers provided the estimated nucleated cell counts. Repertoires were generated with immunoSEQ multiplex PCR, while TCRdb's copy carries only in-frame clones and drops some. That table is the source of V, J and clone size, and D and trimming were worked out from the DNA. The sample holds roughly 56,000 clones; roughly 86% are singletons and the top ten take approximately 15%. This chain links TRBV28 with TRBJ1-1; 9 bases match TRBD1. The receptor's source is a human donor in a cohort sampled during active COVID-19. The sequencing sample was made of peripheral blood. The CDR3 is CASRNTGGLNTEAFF. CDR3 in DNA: TGTGCCAGCAGAAATACAGGGGGCTTGAACACTGAAGCTTTCTTT.